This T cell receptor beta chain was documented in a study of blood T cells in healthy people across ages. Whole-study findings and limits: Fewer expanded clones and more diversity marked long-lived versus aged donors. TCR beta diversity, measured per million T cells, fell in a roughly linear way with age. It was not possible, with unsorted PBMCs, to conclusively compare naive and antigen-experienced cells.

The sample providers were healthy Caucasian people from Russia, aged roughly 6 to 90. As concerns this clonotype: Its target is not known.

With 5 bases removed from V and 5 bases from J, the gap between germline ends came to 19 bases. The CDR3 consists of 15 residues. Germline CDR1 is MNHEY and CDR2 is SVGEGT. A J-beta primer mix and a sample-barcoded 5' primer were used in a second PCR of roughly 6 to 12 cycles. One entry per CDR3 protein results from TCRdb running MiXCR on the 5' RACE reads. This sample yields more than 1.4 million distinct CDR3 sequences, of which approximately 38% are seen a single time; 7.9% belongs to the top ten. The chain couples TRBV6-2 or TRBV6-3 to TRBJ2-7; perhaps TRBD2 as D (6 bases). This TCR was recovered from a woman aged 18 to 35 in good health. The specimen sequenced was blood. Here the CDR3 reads CASSPRAGRVDEQYF. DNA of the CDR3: TGTGCCAGCAGTCCCCGGGCGGGGAGAGTCGACGAGCAGTACTTC.